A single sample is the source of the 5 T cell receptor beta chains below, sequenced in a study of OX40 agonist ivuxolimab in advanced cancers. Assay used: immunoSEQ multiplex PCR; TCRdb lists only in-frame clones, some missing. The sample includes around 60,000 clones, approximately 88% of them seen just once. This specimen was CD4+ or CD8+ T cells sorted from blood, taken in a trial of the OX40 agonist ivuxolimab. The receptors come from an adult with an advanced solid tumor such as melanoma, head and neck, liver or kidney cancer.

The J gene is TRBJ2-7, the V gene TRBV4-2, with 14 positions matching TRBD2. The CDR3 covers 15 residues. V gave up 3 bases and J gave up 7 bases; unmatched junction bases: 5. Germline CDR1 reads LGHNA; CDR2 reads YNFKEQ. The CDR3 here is CASSQTSGRVEEQYF. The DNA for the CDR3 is TGTGCCAGCAGCCAGACTAGCGGGAGGGTGGAGGAGCAGTACTTC.

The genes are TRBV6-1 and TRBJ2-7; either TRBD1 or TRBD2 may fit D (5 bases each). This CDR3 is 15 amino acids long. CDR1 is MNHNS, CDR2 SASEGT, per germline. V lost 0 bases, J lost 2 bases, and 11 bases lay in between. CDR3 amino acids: CASSEAWGSPYEQYF. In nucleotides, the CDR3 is TGTGCCAGCAGTGAAGCTTGGGGGAGCCCCTACGAGCAGTACTTC.

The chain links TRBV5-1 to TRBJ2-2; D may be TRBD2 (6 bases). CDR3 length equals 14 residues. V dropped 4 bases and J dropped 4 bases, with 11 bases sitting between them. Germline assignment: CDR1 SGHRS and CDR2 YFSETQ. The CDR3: CASSLPEGTGELFF. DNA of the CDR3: TGCGCCAGCAGCCTGCCGGAGGGCACCGGGGAGCTGTTTTTT.

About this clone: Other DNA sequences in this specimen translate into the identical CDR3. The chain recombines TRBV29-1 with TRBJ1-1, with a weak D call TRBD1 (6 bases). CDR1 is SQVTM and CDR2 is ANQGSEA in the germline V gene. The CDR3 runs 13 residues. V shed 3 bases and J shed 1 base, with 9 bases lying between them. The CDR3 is CSVDTGTNTEAFF. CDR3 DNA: TGCAGCGTTGATACAGGGACGAACACTGAAGCTTTCTTT.

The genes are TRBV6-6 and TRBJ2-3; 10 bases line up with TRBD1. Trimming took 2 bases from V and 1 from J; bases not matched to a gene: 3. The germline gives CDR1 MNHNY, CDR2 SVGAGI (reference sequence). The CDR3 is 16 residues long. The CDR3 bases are TGTGCCAGCAGTTACGGTGGGACAGGGGGCACAGATACGCAGTATTTT. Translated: CASSYGGTGGTDTQYF.